These T cell receptor beta chains were read from a single sample in a study of T cells in Graves' hyperthyroidism and ophthalmopathy. TCRdb called the multiplex PCR reads again in MiXCR, with one record for every CDR3 protein. The sample holds fewer than 450,000 distinct CDR3 sequences, approximately 18% seen once. The material sequenced was blood. The receptors shown here come from a woman in her thirties with Graves' hyperthyroidism that later progressed to Graves' ophthalmopathy. Both conserved end residues are part of each CDR3. D genes are given only for firm matches. Clone size, where shown, is once, few, many, or a class for clones that have expanded.

d_call	clone_size	v_call	j_call	cdr3_aa	cdr3_nt
-	many	TRBV11-2	TRBJ2-7	CASSLGGASHEQYF	TGTGCCAGCAGCTTAGGCGGGGCTAGCCACGAGCAGTACTTC
-	many	TRBV2	TRBJ2-5	CASSESPSASTQYF	TGTGCCAGCAGTGAATCCCCGTCCGCCAGCACCCAGTACTTC
TRBD1	many	TRBV5-8	TRBJ2-5	CASSLEQTGLGTQYF	TGTGCCAGCAGCTTGGAACAGACAGGGTTGGGGACCCAGTACTTC
TRBD2	many	TRBV27	TRBJ2-1	CASSQRLAGLSYNEQFF	TGTGCCAGCAGTCAAAGACTAGCGGGCCTTTCCTACAATGAGCAGTTCTTC
-	many	TRBV18	TRBJ2-7	CASRDGQGGFYEQYF	TGTGCCAGCCGAGACGGGCAGGGGGGATTCTACGAGCAGTACTTC
-	-	TRBV15	TRBJ1-1	CATSRDEQGPTDTEAFF	TGTGCCACCAGCAGAGATGAGCAGGGACCTACCGACACTGAAGCTTTCTTT
-	many	TRBV27	TRBJ2-7	CASRPSLRLYEQYF	TGTGCCAGCAGACCAAGCCTACGACTCTACGAGCAGTACTTC
TRBD2	few	TRBV6-2/TRBV6-3	TRBJ2-2	CASSVGTSGGITGELFF	TGTGCCAGCAGTGTGGGGACTAGCGGGGGAATCACCGGGGAGCTGTTTTTT
TRBD2	-	TRBV20-1	TRBJ2-5	CSARDPNLAGGPGETQYF	TGCAGTGCTAGAGATCCTAACCTAGCGGGAGGGCCGGGAGAGACCCAGTACTTC
-	-	TRBV5-1	TRBJ1-1	CASSLGHWNTEAFF	TGCGCCAGCAGCTTGGGACATTGGAACACTGAAGCTTTCTTT
-	-	TRBV9	TRBJ2-3	CASSVQGYTDTQYF	TGTGCCAGCAGCGTACAGGGGTACACAGATACGCAGTATTTT
-	few	TRBV28	TRBJ2-1	CATWPSSNEQFF	TGTGCCACCTGGCCCTCTAGCAATGAGCAGTTCTTC
TRBD1	many	TRBV27	TRBJ2-4	CASRRAGTGEIQYF	TGTGCCAGCAGGCGGGCCGGGACAGGGGAAATTCAGTACTTC
TRBD1	few	TRBV5-4	TRBJ1-6	CASSYDRGQNSPLHF	TGTGCCAGCAGCTATGACAGGGGGCAGAATTCACCCCTCCACTTT
TRBD1	many	TRBV15	TRBJ1-1	CATSRQGGTEAFF	TGTGCCACCAGTCGACAGGGAGGCACTGAAGCTTTCTTT
-	few	TRBV12-3/TRBV12-4	TRBJ2-7	CASSELGPGYYEQYF	TGTGCCAGCAGTGAATTGGGCCCGGGGTATTACGAGCAGTACTTC
-	many	TRBV29-1	TRBJ2-5	CSAGRETQYF	TGCAGCGCCGGTAGAGAGACCCAGTACTTC
-	many	TRBV12-3/TRBV12-4	TRBJ2-5	CASSLGAPGAVKETQYF	TGTGCCAGCAGTTTGGGGGCGCCCGGGGCAGTAAAAGAGACCCAGTACTTC
TRBD2	many	TRBV7-2	TRBJ2-3	CASRGWDSGKDTQYF	TGTGCCAGCAGGGGGTGGGATAGCGGGAAAGATACGCAGTATTTT
TRBD1	few	TRBV20-1	TRBJ2-2	CSARVGGARGPTGELFF	TGCAGTGCTAGAGTTGGAGGTGCTAGGGGGCCCACCGGGGAGCTGTTTTTT
TRBD2	-	TRBV18	TRBJ2-3	CASSPRVLALAGDSTDTQYF	TGTGCCAGCTCACCACGAGTACTTGCCCTAGCGGGAGACAGCACAGATACGCAGTATTTT
TRBD1	many	TRBV2	TRBJ2-3	CASWDRSTDTQYF	TGTGCCAGTTGGGACAGAAGCACAGATACGCAGTATTTT